This entry describes one T cell receptor (beta chain). No antigen is known for it. The sample originates from a study of cytotoxic CD8 clonotypes in ibrutinib-treated CLL. Study background: The patient breakdown showed approximately ten relapsed/refractory and approximately 15 treatment-naive cases, with about 18 IGHV unmutated. Points from the study as a whole: Clonality was higher at ibrutinib response and returned toward baseline at progression.

CDR3 length: 16 residues. Germline V lookup: CDR1 LNHNV, CDR2 YYDKDF (reference sequence). Trimming took 0 bases from V and 1 from J, leaving 10 bases between them. Investigators sought sequencing depths of between 1 in 200,000 and 1 in 1 million T cells. Data came from immunoSEQ multiplex PCR; TCRdb stores just in-frame clones and leaves some out. In the table there are approximately 300,000 clones, roughly 79% of which are singletons. The V and J genes are TRBV15 and TRBJ1-5; no firm D call. This receptor was identified in a human donor with chronic lymphocytic leukemia. The sequences come from PBMCs, collected before ibrutinib treatment. CDR3 region: CATSRDYSGSNQPQHF. Written as DNA, the CDR3 is TGTGCCACCAGCAGAGATTACAGCGGGAGCAATCAGCCCCAGCATTTT.